Presented here are 15 T cell receptor beta chains from one specimen sequenced in a study of beta chain features in type 1 diabetes. Expressed TCRB transcripts were sequenced because the entire RNA isolate underwent reverse transcription. The table came from immunoSEQ multiplex PCR; TCRdb's copy has only in-frame clones and leaves some out. Of hundreds of thousands of clones in the sample, roughly 15% were seen once. Sequencing used naive CD4+ T cells from blood. The receptors stem from a woman aged 40 to 50 in good health.

The chain couples TRBV6-5 to TRBJ1-6, with TRBD1 as a possible D gene (6 bases). Trimming stripped 7 bases from V and 10 bases from J, with 17 bases between. The CDR3 extends over 14 amino acids. From germline, CDR1 is MNHEY and CDR2 SVGAGI. Here the CDR3 DNA reads TGTGCCAGCACCCTAACAGGGCAGGACTCACCCCTCCACTTT. This translates into CASTLTGQDSPLHF.

The CDR3 region has the DNA TGTGCCAGCAGCTTTCAGCGGGGGTCCCCCGGCGGGGAGCTGTTTTTT. Translation: CASSFQRGSPGGELFF. The chain joins TRBV7-2 to TRBJ2-2; 8 bases agree with TRBD2. This CDR3 is built from 16 residues. Trimming took 3 bases from V and 7 from J; bases not matched to a gene: 10. CDR1 and CDR2 from the germline V gene are SGHTA and FQGNSA. Full variable domain (outside the CDR3, taken from reference TRBV7-2 and TRBJ2-2): GAGVSQSPSNKVTEKGKDVELRCDPISGHTALYWYRQSLGQGLEFLIYFQGNSAPDKSGLPSDRFSAERTGGSVSTLTIQRTQQEDSAVYLCASSFQRGSPGGELFFGEGSRLTVL.

This clone appeared a few times. V is TRBV4-3 and J is TRBJ1-4; D may be TRBD1 (6 bases). Trimming removed 1 base at V and 0 bases at J, with 12 bases between. The CDR3 has 17 amino acids. CDR1 LGHNA and CDR2 YSLEER come from the germline V gene. CDR3 nucleotides: TGCGCCAGCAGCCAAGCAGTCAGGGGAGCAACTAATGAAAAACTGTTTTTT. Its protein product is CASSQAVRGATNEKLFF.

This clone was observed a handful of times. V is TRBV7-2 and J is TRBJ2-5; 11 bases match TRBD1. Germline CDR1 reads SGHTA; CDR2 reads FQGNSA. Trimming at V came to 5 bases and at J to 5 bases, leaving 4 bases not matched to a gene. The CDR3 contains 14 residues. The CDR3 DNA is TGTGCCAGCAGCCCCAGGGACAGGGGGGAGACCCAGTACTTC. Residues: CASSPRDRGETQYF.

This rearrangement joins TRBV11-2 to TRBJ2-7; 9 nucleotides align to TRBD1. This CDR3 contains 14 residues. CDR1 and CDR2 (germline): SGHAT, FQNNGV. The V and J ends lost 2 bases and 6 bases, in that order; junction bases with no gene match: 5. CDR3 in amino acids: CASSLTGGLGEQYF. Here the CDR3 DNA reads TGTGCCAGCAGCTTAACAGGGGGCCTCGGCGAGCAGTACTTC.

This clone appeared a few times. The J gene is TRBJ1-1, the V gene TRBV11-2, with TRBD1 matching 7 bases. CDR1 and CDR2 from the germline V gene are SGHAT and FQNNGV. The CDR3 extends over 15 amino acids. Losses at the gene ends were 2 bases for V and 1 base for J; bases not matched to a gene: 4. The CDR3 sequence: CASSLRGTENTEAFF. DNA of the CDR3: TGTGCCAGCAGCTTAAGGGGGACAGAGAACACTGAAGCTTTCTTT.

This clone was counted a few times. The chain couples TRBV5-6 to TRBJ1-3; weak D call: TRBD1 (6 bases). The V gene lost 2 bases and the J gene lost 4 bases, with 10 bases spanning the gap. Germline-derived CDR1 and CDR2 are SGHDT and YYEEEE. The CDR3 consists of 14 residues. This CDR3 reads CASSFTGSGNTIYF. The CDR3 nucleotides read TGTGCCAGCAGCTTTACAGGGTCCGGAAACACCATATATTTT.

V is TRBV5-1 and J is TRBJ1-5; 7 bases map to TRBD1. The CDR3 is made up of 15 amino acids. Germline V gives CDR1 SGHRS, CDR2 YFSETQ. Trimming at V came to 3 bases and at J to 0 bases, leaving 3 bases not matched to a gene. CDR3 sequence: CASSYDRASNQPQHF. The CDR3 bases are TGCGCCAGCAGCTACGACAGGGCTAGCAATCAGCCCCAGCATTTT.

The chain combines TRBV6-5 with TRBJ2-7; a possible D gene is TRBD2 (6 bases). The CDR3 totals 14 residues. Germline V gives CDR1 MNHEY, CDR2 SVGAGI. V lost 5 bases, J lost 3 bases, and 14 bases lay in between. The CDR3 DNA reads as TGTGCCAGCAGTCACAGCAGCGGGTACTACGAGCAGTACTTC. This gives the protein CASSHSSGYYEQYF.

This clone was seen only a few times. Other DNA sequences in this specimen translate into the identical CDR3. V usage is TRBV5-4 and J usage is TRBJ2-5, with TRBD2 identical over 8 bases. Germline V gene data show CDR1 as SGHNT and CDR2 as YYREEE (reference sequence). This CDR3 has 15 residues. Trimming removed 2 bases from V and 2 bases from J; junction bases left unmatched: 5. CDR3 in DNA: TGTGCCAGCAGCTTACCCAGCGGGAGACAAGAGACCCAGTACTTC. Protein sequence: CASSLPSGRQETQYF.

This clone was picked up a small number of times. This chain links TRBV21-1 with TRBJ1-2. TRBV21-1 is designated a pseudogene. CDR3 size: 15 residues. CDR3 amino acids: CASSQPRVEDYGYTF. The CDR3 DNA reads as TGTGCCAGCAGCCAACCGAGGGTGGAGGATTATGGCTACACCTTC.

The chain is built from TRBV5-6 and TRBJ2-5; 7 bases are a match to TRBD1. Looked up from germline, CDR1 is SGHDT and CDR2 is YYEEEE. The junction had 1 base not matched to a gene; V was cut back by 0 bases and J by 2 bases. The CDR3 runs 14 residues. The CDR3 protein is CASSLAQGQETQYF. CDR3 coding DNA: TGTGCCAGCAGCTTGGCACAGGGGCAAGAGACCCAGTACTTC.

Only a few counts were recorded for this clone. The chain combines TRBV7-6 with TRBJ2-1; TRBD1 matches 9 bases. V shed 5 bases and J 5 bases; nucleotides not matched to a gene: 7. The CDR3 runs to 15 residues. The germline gives CDR1 SGHVS, CDR2 FNYEAQ. The CDR3 DNA follows: TGTGCCAGCAGCCACCGGGACAGGGATCACAATGAGCAGTTCTTC. Translating gives CASSHRDRDHNEQFF.

The chain links TRBV11-2 to TRBJ2-5; 7 bases match TRBD1. In germline, CDR1 is SGHAT, CDR2 FQNNGV. The CDR3 runs 15 residues. Losses at the gene ends were 5 bases for V and 4 bases for J; bases not matched to a gene: 10. The CDR3 DNA reads as TGTGCCAGCAGCATCGGGACAGTGCGGATAGAGACCCAGTACTTC. It specifies CASSIGTVRIETQYF.

V is TRBV2 and J is TRBJ2-1; the D is unclear. Trimming removed 10 bases at V and 6 bases at J, with 16 bases between. Per the germline V gene, CDR1 is SNHLY and CDR2 is FYNNEI. This CDR3 spans 13 amino acids. For the CDR3, the DNA is TGTGCCACCGGCAGGCTAAACCCCAATGAGCAGTTCTTC. Encoded protein: CATGRLNPNEQFF.